One T cell receptor (beta chain) is described in this entry. The data are from a study of blood T cell repertoires in COVID-19. Participants came from fewer than 25 US areas, aged roughly 18 to 95 years. In assigning cohorts, the study relied on participant-reported clinical history. V was clipped by 3 bases and J by 2 bases; unmatched bases: 8. This CDR3 contains 18 residues. Germline-derived CDR1 and CDR2 are SGHTA and FQGNSA. Using immunoSEQ multiplex PCR, the repertoire was profiled, and TCRdb retains in-frame clones only, with some absent. The sample has fewer than 300,000 clones, 80% to 95% seen once; the top ten hold 0.95% to 1.3%.

Material for sequencing was PBMCs or T cells enriched from blood (not recorded which). V is TRBV7-2 and J is TRBJ2-5, with 14 bases identical to TRBD2. The sequence derives from a woman in her twenties or thirties who had recovered from COVID-19. Here the CDR3 DNA reads TGTGCCAGCAGCTTTACACCGGGACTAGCGGGAGCTCAAGAGACCCAGTACTTC. This gives the protein CASSFTPGLAGAQETQYF.